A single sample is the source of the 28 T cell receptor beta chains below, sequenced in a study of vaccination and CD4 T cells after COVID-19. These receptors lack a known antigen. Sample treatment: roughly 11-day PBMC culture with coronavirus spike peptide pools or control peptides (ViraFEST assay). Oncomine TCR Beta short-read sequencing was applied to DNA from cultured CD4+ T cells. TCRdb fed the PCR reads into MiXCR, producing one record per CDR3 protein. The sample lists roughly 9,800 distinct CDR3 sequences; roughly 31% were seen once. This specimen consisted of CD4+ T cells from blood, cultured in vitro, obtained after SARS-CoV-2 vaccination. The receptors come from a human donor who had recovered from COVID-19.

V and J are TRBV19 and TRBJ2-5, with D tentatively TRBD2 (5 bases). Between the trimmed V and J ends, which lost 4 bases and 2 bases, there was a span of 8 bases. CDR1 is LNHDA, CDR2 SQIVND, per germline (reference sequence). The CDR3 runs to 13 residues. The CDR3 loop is CASSTSGQETQYF. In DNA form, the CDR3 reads TGTGCCAGTAGTACCAGCGGTCAAGAGACCCAGTACTTC.

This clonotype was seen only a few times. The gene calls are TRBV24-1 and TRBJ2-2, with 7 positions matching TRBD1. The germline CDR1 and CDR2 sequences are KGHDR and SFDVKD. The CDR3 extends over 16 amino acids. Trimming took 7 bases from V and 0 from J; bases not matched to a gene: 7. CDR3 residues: CATSTPGQPNTGELFF. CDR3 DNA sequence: TGTGCCACCAGCACTCCGGGACAGCCGAACACCGGGGAGCTGTTTTTT.

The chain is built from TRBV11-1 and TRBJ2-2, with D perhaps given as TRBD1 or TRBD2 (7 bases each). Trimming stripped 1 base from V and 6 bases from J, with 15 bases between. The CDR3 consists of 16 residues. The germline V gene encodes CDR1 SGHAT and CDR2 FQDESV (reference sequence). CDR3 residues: CASSLGSAGGAGELFF. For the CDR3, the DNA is TGTGCCAGCAGCTTAGGATCGGCAGGGGGGGCCGGGGAGCTGTTTTTT.

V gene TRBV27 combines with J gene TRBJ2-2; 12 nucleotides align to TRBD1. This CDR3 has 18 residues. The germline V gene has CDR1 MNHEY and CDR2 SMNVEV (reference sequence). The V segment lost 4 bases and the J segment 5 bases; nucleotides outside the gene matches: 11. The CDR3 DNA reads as TGTGCCAGCAGTTCTCCCGGGACAGGGGGCTGGGTGACCGGGGAGCTGTTTTTT. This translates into CASSSPGTGGWVTGELFF.

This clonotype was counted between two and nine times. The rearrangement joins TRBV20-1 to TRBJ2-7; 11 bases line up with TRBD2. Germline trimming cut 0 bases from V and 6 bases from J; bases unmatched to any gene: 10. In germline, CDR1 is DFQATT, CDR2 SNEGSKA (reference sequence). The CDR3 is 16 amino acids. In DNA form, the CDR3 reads TGCAGTGCTAGAGATAGCGGGAGGGTAATTTCCCTCGAGCAGTACTTC. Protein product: CSARDSGRVISLEQYF.

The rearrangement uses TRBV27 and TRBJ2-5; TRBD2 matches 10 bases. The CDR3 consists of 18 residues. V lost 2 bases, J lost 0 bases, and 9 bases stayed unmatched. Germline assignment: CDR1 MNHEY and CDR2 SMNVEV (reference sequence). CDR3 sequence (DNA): TGTGCCAGCAGTTTAGGGGGACTAGCGCAATTAAACCAAGAGACCCAGTACTTC. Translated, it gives CASSLGGLAQLNQETQYF.

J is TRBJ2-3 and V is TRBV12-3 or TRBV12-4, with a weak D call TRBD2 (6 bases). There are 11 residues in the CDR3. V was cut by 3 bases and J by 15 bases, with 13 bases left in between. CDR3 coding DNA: TGTGCCAGCAGTTTGGGGGAGGTGAAATATTTT. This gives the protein CASSLGEVKYF.

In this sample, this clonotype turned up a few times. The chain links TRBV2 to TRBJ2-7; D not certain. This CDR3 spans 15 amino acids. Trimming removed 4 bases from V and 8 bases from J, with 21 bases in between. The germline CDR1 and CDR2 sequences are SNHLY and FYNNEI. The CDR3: CASSGSRPGTMKQYF. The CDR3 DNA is TGTGCCAGCAGTGGTAGTCGTCCGGGCACGATGAAGCAGTACTTC.

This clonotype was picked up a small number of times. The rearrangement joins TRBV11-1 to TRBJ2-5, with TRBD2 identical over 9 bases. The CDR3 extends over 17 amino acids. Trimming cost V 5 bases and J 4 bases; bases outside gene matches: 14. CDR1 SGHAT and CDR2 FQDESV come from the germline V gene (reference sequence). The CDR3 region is CASSPPLGLALSETQYF. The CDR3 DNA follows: TGTGCCAGCAGCCCTCCCCTGGGACTAGCTCTCTCAGAGACCCAGTACTTC. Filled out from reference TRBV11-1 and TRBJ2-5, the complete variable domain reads EAEVAQSPRYKITEKSQAVAFWCDPISGHATLYWYRQILGQGPELLVQFQDESVVDDSQLPKDRFSAERLKGVDSTLKIQPAELGDSAMYLCASSPPLGLALSETQYFGPGTRLLVL.

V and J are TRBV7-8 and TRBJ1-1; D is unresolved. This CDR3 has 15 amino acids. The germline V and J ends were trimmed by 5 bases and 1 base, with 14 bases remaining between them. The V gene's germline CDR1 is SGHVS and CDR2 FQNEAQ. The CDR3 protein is CASSPQVQANTEAFF. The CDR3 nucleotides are TGTGCCAGCAGCCCCCAGGTGCAGGCGAACACTGAAGCTTTCTTT.

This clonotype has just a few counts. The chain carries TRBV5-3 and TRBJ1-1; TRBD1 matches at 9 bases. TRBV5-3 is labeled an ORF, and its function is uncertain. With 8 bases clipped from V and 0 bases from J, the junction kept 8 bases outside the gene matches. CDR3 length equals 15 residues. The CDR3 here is CASSKRDRVNTEAFF. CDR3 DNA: TGTGCCAGCAGCAAACGGGACAGGGTGAACACTGAAGCTTTCTTT.

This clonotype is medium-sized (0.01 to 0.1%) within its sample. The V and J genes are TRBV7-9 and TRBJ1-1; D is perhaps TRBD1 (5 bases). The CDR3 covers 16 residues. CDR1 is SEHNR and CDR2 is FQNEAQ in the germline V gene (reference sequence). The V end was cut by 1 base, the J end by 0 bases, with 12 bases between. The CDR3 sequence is CASSLDHGTLNTEAFF. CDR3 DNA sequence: TGTGCCAGCAGCTTAGATCATGGGACCTTGAACACTGAAGCTTTCTTT.

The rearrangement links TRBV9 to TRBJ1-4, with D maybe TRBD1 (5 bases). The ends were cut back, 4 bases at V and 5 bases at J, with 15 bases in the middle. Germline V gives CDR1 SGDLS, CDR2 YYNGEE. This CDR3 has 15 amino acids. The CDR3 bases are TGTGCCAGCAGCCCCCTCCCGGGGCAGAATGAAAAACTGTTTTTT. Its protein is CASSPLPGQNEKLFF.

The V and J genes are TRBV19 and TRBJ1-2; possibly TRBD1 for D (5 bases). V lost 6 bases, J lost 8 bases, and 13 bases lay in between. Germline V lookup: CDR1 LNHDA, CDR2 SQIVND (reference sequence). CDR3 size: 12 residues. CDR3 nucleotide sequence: TGTGCCAGTAGCCCCGGGGACCGAGGCTACACCTTC. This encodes CASSPGDRGYTF.

CDR3 amino acids: CASSSYGLAGIDLFF. The CDR3 bases are TGTGCCAGCAGCTCCTACGGACTAGCGGGAATTGATCTGTTTTTT. The genes are TRBV7-2 and TRBJ2-2; TRBD2 agrees at 12 bases. V was pared by 4 bases and J by 14 bases, with 11 bases of the junction left unmatched. The CDR3 has 15 residues. Germline V gene sequence: CDR1 SGHTA, CDR2 FQGNSA.

Here the CDR3 reads CASSEEGAQPQHF. In nucleotides, the CDR3 is TGTGCCAGCAGTGAAGAGGGGGCTCAGCCCCAGCATTTT. The rearrangement links TRBV2 to TRBJ1-5; 7 bases match TRBD1. Germline V lookup: CDR1 SNHLY, CDR2 FYNNEI. V was pared by 1 base and J by 6 bases, with 0 bases of the junction left unmatched. This CDR3 contains 13 residues.

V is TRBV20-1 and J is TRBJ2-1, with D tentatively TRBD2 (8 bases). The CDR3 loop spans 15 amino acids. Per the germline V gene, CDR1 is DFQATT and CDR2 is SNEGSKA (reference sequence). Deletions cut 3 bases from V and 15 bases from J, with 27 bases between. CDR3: CSASFVGGGRTVGFF. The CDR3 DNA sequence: TGCAGTGCTAGTTTTGTAGGGGGCGGGAGGACCGTCGGGTTCTTC.

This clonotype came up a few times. CDR3 loop: CASSTRGREAFF. DNA of the CDR3: TGTGCCAGCTCTACAAGAGGGAGGGAAGCTTTCTTT. V usage is TRBV6-2 or TRBV6-3 and J usage is TRBJ1-1, with D uncertain. This CDR3 has 12 residues. The germline CDR1 and CDR2 sequences are MNHEY and SVGEGT. V was shortened by 8 bases and J by 8 bases, with 15 bases between the two germline ends.

The chain's CDR3 is CASSEGRQPQHF. For the CDR3, the DNA is TGTGCCAGCAGTGAAGGCCGACAGCCCCAGCATTTT. The chain couples TRBV25-1 to TRBJ1-5; D not resolved. Trimming cost V 2 bases and J 7 bases, with 6 bases left between them. This CDR3 region has 12 residues. Germline V gene data show CDR1 as MGHDK and CDR2 as SYGVNS.

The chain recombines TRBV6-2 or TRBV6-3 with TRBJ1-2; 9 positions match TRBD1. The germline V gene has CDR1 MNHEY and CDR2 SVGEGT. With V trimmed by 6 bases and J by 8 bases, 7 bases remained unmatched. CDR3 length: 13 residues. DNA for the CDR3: TGTGCCAGCAGACATGACAGGGGGGGGGGCTACACCTTC. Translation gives CASRHDRGGGYTF.

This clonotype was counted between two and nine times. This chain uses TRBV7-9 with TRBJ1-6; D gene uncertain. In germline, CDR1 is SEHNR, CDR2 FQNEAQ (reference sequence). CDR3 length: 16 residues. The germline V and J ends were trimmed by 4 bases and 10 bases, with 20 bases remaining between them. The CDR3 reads CASSSLLATDRSPLHF. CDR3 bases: TGTGCCAGCAGCTCCCTGTTGGCGACCGATAGGTCACCCCTCCACTTT. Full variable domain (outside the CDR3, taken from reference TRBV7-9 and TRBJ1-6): DTGVSQNPRHKITKRGQNVTFRCDPISEHNRLYWYRQTLGQGPEFLTYFQNEAQLEKSRLLSDRFSAERPKGSFSTLEIQRTEQGDSAMYLCASSSLLATDRSPLHFGNGTRLTVT.

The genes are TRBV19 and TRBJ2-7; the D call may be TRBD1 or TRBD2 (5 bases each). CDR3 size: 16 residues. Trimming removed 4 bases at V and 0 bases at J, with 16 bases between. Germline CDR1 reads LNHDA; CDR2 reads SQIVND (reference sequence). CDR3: CASSRSRDAFSYEQYF. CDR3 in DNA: TGTGCCAGTAGTAGGTCCCGGGACGCTTTCTCCTACGAGCAGTACTTC.

CDR3 amino acids: CASSQATTTLGQYF. The DNA for the CDR3 is TGCGCCAGCAGCCAAGCTACTACCACCTTAGGGCAGTATTTT. The chain joins TRBV4-3 to TRBJ2-3; D ambiguous. This CDR3 is built from 14 residues. CDR1 and CDR2 from the germline V gene are LGHNA and YSLEER. V lost 1 base, J lost 11 bases, and 16 bases lay in between.

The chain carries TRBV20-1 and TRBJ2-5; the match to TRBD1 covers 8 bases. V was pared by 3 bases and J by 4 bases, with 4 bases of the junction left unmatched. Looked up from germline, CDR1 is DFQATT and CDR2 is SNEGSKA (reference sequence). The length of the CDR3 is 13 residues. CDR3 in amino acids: CSARGQAGETQYF. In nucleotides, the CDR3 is TGCAGTGCTAGGGGACAGGCAGGAGAGACCCAGTACTTC.

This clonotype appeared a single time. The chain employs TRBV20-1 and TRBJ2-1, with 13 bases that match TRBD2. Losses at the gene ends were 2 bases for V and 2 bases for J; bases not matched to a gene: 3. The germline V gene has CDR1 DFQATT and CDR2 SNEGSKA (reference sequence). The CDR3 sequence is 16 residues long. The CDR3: CSARRLAGGTYNEQFF. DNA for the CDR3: TGCAGTGCTAGAAGACTAGCGGGAGGCACCTACAATGAGCAGTTCTTC.

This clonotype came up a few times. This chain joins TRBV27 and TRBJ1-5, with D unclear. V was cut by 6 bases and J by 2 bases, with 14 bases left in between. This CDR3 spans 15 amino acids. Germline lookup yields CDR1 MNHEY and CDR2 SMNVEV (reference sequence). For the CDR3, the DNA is TGTGCCAGCAGGCGAAGGGTGGAAGGCAATCAGCCCCAGCATTTT. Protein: CASRRRVEGNQPQHF.

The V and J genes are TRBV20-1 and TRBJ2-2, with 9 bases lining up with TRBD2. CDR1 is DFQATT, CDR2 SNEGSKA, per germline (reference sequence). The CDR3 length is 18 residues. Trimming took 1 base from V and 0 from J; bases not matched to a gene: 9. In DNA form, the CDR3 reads TGCAGTGCTAGAGTATCCAGGGCGGGAGGGACGAACACCGGGGAGCTGTTTTTT. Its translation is CSARVSRAGGTNTGELFF.

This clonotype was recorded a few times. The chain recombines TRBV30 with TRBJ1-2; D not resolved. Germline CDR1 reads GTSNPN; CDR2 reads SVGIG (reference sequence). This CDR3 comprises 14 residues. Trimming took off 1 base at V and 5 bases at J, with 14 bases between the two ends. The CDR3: CAWSGTHGGYGYTF. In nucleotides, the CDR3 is TGTGCCTGGAGTGGGACTCATGGAGGGTATGGCTACACCTTC. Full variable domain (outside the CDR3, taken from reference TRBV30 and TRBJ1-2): SQTIHQWPATLVQPVGSPLSLECTVEGTSNPNLYWYRQAAGRGLQLLFYSVGIGQISSEVPQNLSASRPQDRQFILSSKKLLLSDSGFYLCAWSGTHGGYGYTFGSGTRLTVV.